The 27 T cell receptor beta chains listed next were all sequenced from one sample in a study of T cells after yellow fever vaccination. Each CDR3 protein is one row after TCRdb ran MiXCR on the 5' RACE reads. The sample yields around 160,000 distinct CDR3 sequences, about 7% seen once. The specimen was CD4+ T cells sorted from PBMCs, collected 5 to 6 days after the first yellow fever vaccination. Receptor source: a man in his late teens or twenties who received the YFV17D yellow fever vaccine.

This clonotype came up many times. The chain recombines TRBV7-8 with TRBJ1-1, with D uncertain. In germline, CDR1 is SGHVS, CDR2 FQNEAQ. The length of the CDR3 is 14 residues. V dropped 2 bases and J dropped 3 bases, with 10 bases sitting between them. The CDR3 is CASSLQLRDTEAFF. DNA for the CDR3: TGTGCCAGCAGCTTACAGCTTCGCGACACTGAAGCTTTCTTT.

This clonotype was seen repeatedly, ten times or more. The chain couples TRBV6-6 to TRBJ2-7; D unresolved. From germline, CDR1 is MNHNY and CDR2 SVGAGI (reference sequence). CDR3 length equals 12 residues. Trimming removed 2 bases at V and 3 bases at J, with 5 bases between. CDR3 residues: CASSYVGYEQYV. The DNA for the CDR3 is TGTGCCAGCAGTTACGTTGGCTACGAGCAGTACGTC.

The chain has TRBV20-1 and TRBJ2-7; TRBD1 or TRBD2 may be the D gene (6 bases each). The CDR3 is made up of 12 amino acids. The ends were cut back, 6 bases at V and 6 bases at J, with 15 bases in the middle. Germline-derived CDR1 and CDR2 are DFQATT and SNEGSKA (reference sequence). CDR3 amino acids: CSAWRGASEQYF. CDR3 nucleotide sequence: TGCAGTGCCTGGAGGGGGGCTAGCGAGCAGTACTTC.

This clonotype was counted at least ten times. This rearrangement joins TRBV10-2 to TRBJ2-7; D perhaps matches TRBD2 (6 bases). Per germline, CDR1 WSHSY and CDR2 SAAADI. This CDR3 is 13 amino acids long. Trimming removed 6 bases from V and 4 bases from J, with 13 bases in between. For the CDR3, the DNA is TGCGCCAGCAGCCGGGACTTATTATACGAGCAGTACTTC. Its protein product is CASSRDLLYEQYF.

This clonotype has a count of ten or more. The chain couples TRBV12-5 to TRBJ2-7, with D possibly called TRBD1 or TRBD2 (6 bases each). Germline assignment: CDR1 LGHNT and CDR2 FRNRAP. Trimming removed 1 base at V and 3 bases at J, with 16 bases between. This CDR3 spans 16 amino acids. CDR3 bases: TGTGCTAGTGGTTTGGCACAGGGAGGCTTCTACTACGAGCAGTACTTC. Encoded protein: CASGLAQGGFYYEQYF.

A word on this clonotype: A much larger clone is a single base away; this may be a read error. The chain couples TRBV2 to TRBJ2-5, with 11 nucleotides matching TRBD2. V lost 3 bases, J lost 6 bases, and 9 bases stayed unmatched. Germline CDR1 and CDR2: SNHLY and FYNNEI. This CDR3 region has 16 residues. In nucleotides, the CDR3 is TGTGCCAGCAGTGAGCTAGCGGGGGGTTCGTCTAAGACCCAGTACTTC. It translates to CASSELAGGSSKTQYF.

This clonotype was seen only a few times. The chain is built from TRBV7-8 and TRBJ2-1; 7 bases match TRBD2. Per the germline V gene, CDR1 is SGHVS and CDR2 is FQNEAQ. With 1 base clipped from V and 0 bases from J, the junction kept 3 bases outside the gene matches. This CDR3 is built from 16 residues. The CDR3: CASSLVGGTSYNEQFF. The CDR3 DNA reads TGTGCCAGCAGCTTAGTCGGGGGGACCTCCTACAATGAGCAGTTCTTC.

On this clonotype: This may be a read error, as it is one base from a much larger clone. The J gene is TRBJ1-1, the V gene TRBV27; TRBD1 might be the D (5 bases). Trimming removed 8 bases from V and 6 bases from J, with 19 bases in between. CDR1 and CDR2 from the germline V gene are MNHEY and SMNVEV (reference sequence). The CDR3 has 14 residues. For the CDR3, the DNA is TGTGCCAGCGGTTCCCCGAATGACAGATCTGAAGCTTTCTTT. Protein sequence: CASGSPNDRSEAFF.

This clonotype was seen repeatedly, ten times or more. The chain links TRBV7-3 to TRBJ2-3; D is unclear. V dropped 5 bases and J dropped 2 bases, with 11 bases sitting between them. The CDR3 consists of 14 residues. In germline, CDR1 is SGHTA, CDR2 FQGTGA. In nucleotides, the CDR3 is TGTGCCAGCAGCCTCACCTCGGCCACAGATACGCAGTATTTT. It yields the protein CASSLTSATDTQYF.

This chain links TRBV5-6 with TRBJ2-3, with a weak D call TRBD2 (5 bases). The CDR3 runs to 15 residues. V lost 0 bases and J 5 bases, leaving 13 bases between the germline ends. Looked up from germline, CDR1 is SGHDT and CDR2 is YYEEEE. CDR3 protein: CASSLVPRVGDTQYF. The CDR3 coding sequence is TGTGCCAGCAGCTTGGTCCCGAGGGTGGGAGATACGCAGTATTTT.

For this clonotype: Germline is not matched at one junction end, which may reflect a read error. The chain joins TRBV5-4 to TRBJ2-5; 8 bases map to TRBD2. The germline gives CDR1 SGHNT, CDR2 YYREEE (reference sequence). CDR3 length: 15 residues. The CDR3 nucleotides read TGTGCCGGCAGCTTGGCGGGGGGCGATAGGGAGACCCAGTACTTC. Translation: CAGSLAGGDRETQYF.

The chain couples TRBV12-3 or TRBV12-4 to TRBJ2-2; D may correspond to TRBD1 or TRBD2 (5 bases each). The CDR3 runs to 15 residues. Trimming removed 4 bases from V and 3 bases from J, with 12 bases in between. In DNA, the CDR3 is TGTGCCAGCAGTTCCAGGGTGGGGGACACCGGGGAGCTGTTTTTT. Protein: CASSSRVGDTGELFF.

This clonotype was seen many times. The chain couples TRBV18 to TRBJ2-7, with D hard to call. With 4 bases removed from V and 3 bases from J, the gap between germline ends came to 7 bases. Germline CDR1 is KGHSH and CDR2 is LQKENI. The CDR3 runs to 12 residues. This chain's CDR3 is CASSQANYEQYF. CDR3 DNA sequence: TGTGCCAGCTCACAGGCTAACTACGAGCAGTACTTC.

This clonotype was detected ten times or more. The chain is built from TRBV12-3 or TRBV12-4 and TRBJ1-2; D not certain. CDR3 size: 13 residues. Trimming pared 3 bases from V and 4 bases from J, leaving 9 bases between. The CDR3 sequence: CASSFSGIYGYTF. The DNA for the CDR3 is TGTGCCAGCAGTTTCTCGGGGATCTATGGCTACACCTTC.

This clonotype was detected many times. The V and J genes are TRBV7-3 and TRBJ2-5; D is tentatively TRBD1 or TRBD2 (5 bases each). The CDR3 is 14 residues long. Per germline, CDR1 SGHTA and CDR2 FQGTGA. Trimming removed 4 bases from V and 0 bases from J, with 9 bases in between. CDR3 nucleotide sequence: TGTGCCAGCAGCTGGGGGACCAACCAAGAGACCCAGTACTTC. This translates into CASSWGTNQETQYF.

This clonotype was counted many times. Written as DNA, the CDR3 is TGTGCCATCAGGACACCCCTGGGGCAACCGAACACCGGGGAGCTGTTTTTT. The encoded protein is CAIRTPLGQPNTGELFF. The chain recombines TRBV10-3 with TRBJ2-2, with D maybe TRBD1 (5 bases). Trimming cost V 6 bases and J 0 bases, with 17 bases left between them. This CDR3 comprises 17 residues. Germline V CDR1 and CDR2: ENHRY, SYGVKD.

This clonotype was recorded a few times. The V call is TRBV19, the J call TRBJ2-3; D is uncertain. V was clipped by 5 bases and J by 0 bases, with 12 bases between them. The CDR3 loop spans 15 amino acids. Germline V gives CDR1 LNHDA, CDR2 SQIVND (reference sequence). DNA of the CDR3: TGTGCCAGTAGTGGCCTACAAACTAGCACAGATACGCAGTATTTT. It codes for CASSGLQTSTDTQYF. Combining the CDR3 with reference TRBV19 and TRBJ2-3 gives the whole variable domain DGGITQSPKYLFRKEGQNVTLSCEQNLNHDAMYWYRQDPGQGLRLIYYSQIVNDFQKGDIAEGYSVSREKKESFPLTVTSAQKNPTAFYLCASSGLQTSTDTQYFGPGTRLTVL.

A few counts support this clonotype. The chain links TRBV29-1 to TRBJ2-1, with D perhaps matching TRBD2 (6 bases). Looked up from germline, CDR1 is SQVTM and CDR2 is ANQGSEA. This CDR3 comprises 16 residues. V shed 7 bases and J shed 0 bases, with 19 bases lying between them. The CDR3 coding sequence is TGCAGCGCCCACCCGCCTGGGGGGAGCTCCTACAATGAGCAGTTCTTC. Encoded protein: CSAHPPGGSSYNEQFF.

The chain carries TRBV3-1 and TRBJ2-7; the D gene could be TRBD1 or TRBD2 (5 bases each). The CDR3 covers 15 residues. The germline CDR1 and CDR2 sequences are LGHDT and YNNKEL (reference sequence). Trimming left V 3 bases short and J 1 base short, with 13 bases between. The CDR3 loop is CASSQTGALSYEQYF. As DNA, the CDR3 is TGTGCCAGCAGCCAGACCGGGGCGTTGTCCTACGAGCAGTACTTC.

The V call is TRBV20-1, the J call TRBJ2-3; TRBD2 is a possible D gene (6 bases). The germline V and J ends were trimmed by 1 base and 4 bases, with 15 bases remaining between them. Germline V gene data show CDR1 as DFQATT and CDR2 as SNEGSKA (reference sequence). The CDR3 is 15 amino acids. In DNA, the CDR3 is TGCAGTGCTAGAGTCCCCGCGGGGCCCGCAGATACGCAGTATTTT. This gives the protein CSARVPAGPADTQYF.

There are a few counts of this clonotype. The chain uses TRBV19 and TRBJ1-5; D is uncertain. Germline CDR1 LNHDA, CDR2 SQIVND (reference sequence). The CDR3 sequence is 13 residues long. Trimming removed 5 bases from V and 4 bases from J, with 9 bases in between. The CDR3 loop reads CASSSGLNQPQHF. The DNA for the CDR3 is TGTGCCAGTAGTTCGGGCTTGAATCAGCCCCAGCATTTT. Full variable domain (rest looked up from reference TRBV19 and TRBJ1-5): DGGITQSPKYLFRKEGQNVTLSCEQNLNHDAMYWYRQDPGQGLRLIYYSQIVNDFQKGDIAEGYSVSREKKESFPLTVTSAQKNPTAFYLCASSSGLNQPQHFGDGTRLSIL.

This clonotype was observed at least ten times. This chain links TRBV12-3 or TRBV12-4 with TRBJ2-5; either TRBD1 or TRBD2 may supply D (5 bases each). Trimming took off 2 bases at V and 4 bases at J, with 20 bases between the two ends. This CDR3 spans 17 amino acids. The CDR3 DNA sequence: TGTGCCAGCAGTTTATTGGGGCGAGGGGTGCCTGTAGAGACCCAGTACTTC. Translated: CASSLLGRGVPVETQYF.

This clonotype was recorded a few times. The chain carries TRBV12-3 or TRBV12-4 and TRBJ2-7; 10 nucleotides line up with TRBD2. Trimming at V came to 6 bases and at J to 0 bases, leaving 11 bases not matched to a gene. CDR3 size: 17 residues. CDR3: CASSSYLAGDSSYEQYF. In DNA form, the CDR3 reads TGTGCCAGCAGCTCGTACCTAGCGGGGGACAGCTCCTACGAGCAGTACTTC.

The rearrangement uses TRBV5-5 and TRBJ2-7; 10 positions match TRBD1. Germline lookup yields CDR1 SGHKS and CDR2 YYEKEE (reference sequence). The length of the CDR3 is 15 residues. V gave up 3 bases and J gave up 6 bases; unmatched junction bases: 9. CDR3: CASSWGQGIIGEQYF. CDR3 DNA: TGTGCCAGCAGCTGGGGACAGGGGATAATCGGCGAGCAGTACTTC.

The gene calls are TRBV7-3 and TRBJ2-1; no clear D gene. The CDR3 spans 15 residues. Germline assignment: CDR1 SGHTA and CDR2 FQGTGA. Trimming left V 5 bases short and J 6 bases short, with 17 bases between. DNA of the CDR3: TGTGCCAGCAGCCCGATCCCCAAGGCGGTCAATGAGCAGTTCTTC. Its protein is CASSPIPKAVNEQFF.

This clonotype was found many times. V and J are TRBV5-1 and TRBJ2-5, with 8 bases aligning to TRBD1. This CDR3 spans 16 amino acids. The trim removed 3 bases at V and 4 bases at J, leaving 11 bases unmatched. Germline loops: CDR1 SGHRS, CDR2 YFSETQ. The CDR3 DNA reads TGCGCCAGCAGCTCGGTAGGCGGACAGGGCTCAGAGACCCAGTACTTC. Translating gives CASSSVGGQGSETQYF.

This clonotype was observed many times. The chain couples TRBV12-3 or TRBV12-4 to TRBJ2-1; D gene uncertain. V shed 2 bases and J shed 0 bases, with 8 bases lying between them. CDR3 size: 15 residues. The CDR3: CASSLSESSYNEQFF. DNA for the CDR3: TGTGCCAGCAGTTTAAGTGAGAGCTCCTACAATGAGCAGTTCTTC.